These 13 T cell receptor beta chains share one sample of origin, sequenced in a study of T cell changes during pregnancy in multiple sclerosis (dated by TCRdb to the late 2010s). Library prep was done by the immunoSEQ multiplex PCR assay. Not all clones reach the TCRdb copy of this immuneACCESS table, which keeps in-frame sequences only. Checked studies attribute under half of the gap to unresolved V genes and leave the rest unexplained. In all, the sample holds roughly 32,000 clones, and about 92% of those were seen once. The leading ten clones occupy around 0.43% of the sample. Source: CD4+ T cells from peripheral blood mononuclear cells, taken in the second trimester of pregnancy. Source of these receptors: a female donor with multiple sclerosis, enrolled in a pregnancy study.

This clone appeared a few times. The genes are TRBV4-3 and TRBJ1-2; D is unclear. This CDR3 region has 15 residues. Trimming shortened V by 1 base and J by 2 bases, and 11 bases separated the two germline ends. Germline V gene data show CDR1 as LGHNA and CDR2 as YSLEER. The CDR3 here is CASSQVLGENYGYTF. CDR3 nucleotide sequence: TGCGCCAGCAGCCAAGTCCTTGGAGAAAACTATGGCTACACCTTC.

This clone occurred a few times. The V gene is TRBV7-2, the J gene TRBJ2-5; 8 bases agree with TRBD1. Losses at the gene ends were 5 bases for V and 2 bases for J; bases not matched to a gene: 4. The CDR3 covers 14 residues. Germline assignment: CDR1 SGHTA and CDR2 FQGNSA. As DNA, the CDR3 is TGTGCCAGCAGCCCTCGGACAGGGCAAGAGACCCAGTACTTC. Translating it yields CASSPRTGQETQYF. Together with reference TRBV7-2 and TRBJ2-5, the CDR3 gives the full variable domain: GAGVSQSPSNKVTEKGKDVELRCDPISGHTALYWYRQSLGQGLEFLIYFQGNSAPDKSGLPSDRFSAERTGGSVSTLTIQRTQQEDSAVYLCASSPRTGQETQYFGPGTRLLVL.

The chain joins TRBV6-5 to TRBJ2-5, with D unclear. Germline CDR1 is MNHEY and CDR2 is SVGAGI. This CDR3 is built from 11 residues. V lost 5 bases, J lost 3 bases, and 4 bases lay in between. CDR3 loop: CASSAKETQYF. DNA for the CDR3: TGTGCCAGCAGTGCTAAAGAGACCCAGTACTTC.

V usage is TRBV27 and J usage is TRBJ1-1; 8 bases are shared with TRBD1. The junction had 9 bases not matched to a gene; V was cut back by 4 bases and J by 5 bases. This CDR3 is built from 15 residues. Germline V gene sequence: CDR1 MNHEY, CDR2 SMNVEV (reference sequence). CDR3 residues: CASSSTTGGRTEAFF. For the CDR3, the DNA is TGTGCCAGCAGTTCAACCACAGGGGGGAGGACTGAAGCTTTCTTT.

The V call is TRBV30, the J call TRBJ2-3; 9 bases agree with TRBD1. The trim removed 8 bases at V and 1 base at J, leaving 10 bases unmatched. Germline V gene lookup returns CDR1 GTSNPN and CDR2 SVGIG (reference sequence). CDR3 size: 15 residues. CDR3 coding DNA: TGTGCCATTCTACAGGGGGCGGATGGCACAGATACGCAGTATTTT. It yields the protein CAILQGADGTDTQYF.

This rearrangement joins TRBV5-1 to TRBJ2-3, with D tentatively TRBD2 (5 bases). V dropped 0 bases and J dropped 0 bases, with 11 bases sitting between them. Germline CDR1 reads SGHRS; CDR2 reads YFSETQ. CDR3 length: 16 residues. CDR3 sequence: CASSLGGFTSTDTQYF. The CDR3 DNA reads TGCGCCAGCAGCTTGGGAGGGTTTACTAGCACAGATACGCAGTATTTT.

V usage is TRBV6-6 and J usage is TRBJ2-1; weak D call: TRBD2 (6 bases). The CDR3 runs to 13 residues. Trimming removed 7 bases from V and 2 bases from J, with 9 bases in between. Germline assignment: CDR1 MNHNY and CDR2 SVGAGI (reference sequence). CDR3 residues: CASTGSPYNEQFF. In nucleotides, the CDR3 is TGTGCCAGCACCGGGAGCCCCTACAATGAGCAGTTCTTC.

V usage is TRBV10-3 and J usage is TRBJ1-3; tentatively, D is TRBD1 (5 bases). V lost 8 bases and J lost 2, with 10 bases in between. The CDR3 covers 13 residues. In germline, CDR1 is ENHRY, CDR2 SYGVKD. The CDR3 coding sequence is TGTGCCATCCGGGGGGGAGCTGGAAACACCATATATTTT. Protein product: CAIRGGAGNTIYF.

This clone qualifies as medium-sized. The chain employs TRBV27 and TRBJ1-2; unclear D gene. The length of the CDR3 is 13 residues. Germline V gene data show CDR1 as MNHEY and CDR2 as SMNVEV (reference sequence). V shed 3 bases and J shed 2 bases, with 7 bases lying between them. CDR3 DNA sequence: TGTGCCAGCAGTTTCGAGGGAAACTATGGCTACACCTTC. Translated, it gives CASSFEGNYGYTF.

This clone was observed once. The CDR3 is CASSISDRVGEQYF. The CDR3 DNA sequence: TGTGCCAGTAGTATATCTGACAGGGTGGGGGAGCAGTACTTC. The chain carries TRBV19 and TRBJ2-7; 7 bases fit TRBD1. The CDR3 loop spans 14 amino acids. J was trimmed by 7 bases and V by 2 bases; bases with no gene match: 8. Germline loops: CDR1 LNHDA, CDR2 SQIVND (reference sequence).

The chain links TRBV11-2 to TRBJ1-2, with D tentatively TRBD1 (5 bases). Germline V CDR1 and CDR2: SGHAT, FQNNGV. This CDR3 contains 14 residues. Trimming removed 7 bases from V and 4 bases from J, with 16 bases in between. The CDR3 loop reads CASTPGAGIYGYTF. The CDR3 DNA reads as TGTGCCAGCACCCCTGGAGCAGGGATCTATGGCTACACCTTC.

V usage is TRBV2 and J usage is TRBJ1-2; possible D gene TRBD1, 6 bases. Germline CDR1 SNHLY, CDR2 FYNNEI. V was trimmed by 3 bases and J by 3 bases, leaving 11 bases between them. CDR3 size: 14 residues. The CDR3 bases are TGTGCCAGCAGTGAGGCAGGGGTGGACTATGGCTACACCTTC. Protein: CASSEAGVDYGYTF.

The chain carries TRBV19 and TRBJ2-3; 8 positions match TRBD1. The CDR3 sequence is 15 residues long. Germline V CDR1 and CDR2: LNHDA, SQIVND (reference sequence). Germline trimming cut 5 bases from V and 2 bases from J; bases unmatched to any gene: 6. The CDR3 loop reads CASSGGQAYTDTQYF. The CDR3 coding sequence is TGTGCCAGTAGTGGGGGACAGGCCTACACAGATACGCAGTATTTT.